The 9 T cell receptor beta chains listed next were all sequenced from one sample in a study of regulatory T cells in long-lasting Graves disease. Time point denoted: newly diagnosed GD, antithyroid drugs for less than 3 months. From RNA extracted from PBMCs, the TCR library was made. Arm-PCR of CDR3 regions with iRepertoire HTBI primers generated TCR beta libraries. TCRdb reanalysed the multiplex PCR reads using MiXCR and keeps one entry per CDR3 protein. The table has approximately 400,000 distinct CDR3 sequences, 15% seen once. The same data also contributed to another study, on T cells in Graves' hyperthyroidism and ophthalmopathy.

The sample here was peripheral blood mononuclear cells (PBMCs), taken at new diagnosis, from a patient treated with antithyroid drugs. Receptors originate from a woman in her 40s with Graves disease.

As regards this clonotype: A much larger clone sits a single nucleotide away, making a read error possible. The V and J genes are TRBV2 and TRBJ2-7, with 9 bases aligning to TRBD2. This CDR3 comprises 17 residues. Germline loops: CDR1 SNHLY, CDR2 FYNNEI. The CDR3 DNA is TGTGCCAGCGGTGATGACATAGCGGGAGACAGAACGGGGGAGCAGTACTTC. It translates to CASGDDIAGDRTGEQYF.

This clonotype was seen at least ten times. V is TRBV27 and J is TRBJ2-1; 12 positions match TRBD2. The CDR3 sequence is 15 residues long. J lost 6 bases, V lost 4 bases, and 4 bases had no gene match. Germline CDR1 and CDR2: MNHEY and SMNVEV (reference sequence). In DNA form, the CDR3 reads TGTGCCAGCAGTTCCACGGGACTAGCGGGCAATGAGCAGTTCTTC. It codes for CASSSTGLAGNEQFF.

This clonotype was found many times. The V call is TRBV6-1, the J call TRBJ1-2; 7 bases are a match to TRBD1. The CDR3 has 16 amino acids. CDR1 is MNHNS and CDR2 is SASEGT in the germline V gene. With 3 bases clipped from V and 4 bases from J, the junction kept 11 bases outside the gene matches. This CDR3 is CASSEKLTGAGYGYTF. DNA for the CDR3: TGTGCCAGCAGTGAGAAACTTACAGGGGCGGGCTATGGCTACACCTTC.

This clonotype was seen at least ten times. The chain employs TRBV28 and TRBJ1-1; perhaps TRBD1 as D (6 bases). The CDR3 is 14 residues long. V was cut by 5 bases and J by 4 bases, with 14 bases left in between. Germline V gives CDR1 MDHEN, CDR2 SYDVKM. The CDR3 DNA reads TGTGCCAGCAGTCCAGGGGTAGACGGCACTGAAGCTTTCTTT. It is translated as CASSPGVDGTEAFF. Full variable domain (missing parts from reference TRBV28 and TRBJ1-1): DVKVTQSSRYLVKRTGEKVFLECVQDMDHENMFWYRQDPGLGLRLIYFSYDVKMKEKGDIPEGYSVSREKKERFSLILESASTNQTSMYLCASSPGVDGTEAFFGQGTRLTVV.

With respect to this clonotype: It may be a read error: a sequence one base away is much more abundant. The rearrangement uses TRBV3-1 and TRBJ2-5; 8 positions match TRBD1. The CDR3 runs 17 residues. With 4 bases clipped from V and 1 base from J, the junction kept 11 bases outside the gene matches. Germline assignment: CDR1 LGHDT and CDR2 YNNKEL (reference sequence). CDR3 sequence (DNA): TGTGCCAGCAGCCCTCCTCCGGACAGGGAGTCCCAAGAGACCCAGTACTTC. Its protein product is CASSPPPDRESQETQYF.

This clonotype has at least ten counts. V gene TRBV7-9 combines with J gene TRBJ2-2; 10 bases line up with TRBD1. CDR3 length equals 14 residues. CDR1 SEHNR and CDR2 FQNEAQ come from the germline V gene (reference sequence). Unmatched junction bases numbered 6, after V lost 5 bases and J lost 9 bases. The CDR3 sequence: CASSHRDRGRELFF. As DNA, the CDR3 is TGTGCCAGCAGCCACCGGGACAGGGGTCGGGAGCTGTTTTTT.

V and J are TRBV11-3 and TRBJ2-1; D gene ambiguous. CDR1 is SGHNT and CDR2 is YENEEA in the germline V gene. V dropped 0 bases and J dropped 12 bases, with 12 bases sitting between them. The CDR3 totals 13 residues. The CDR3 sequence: CASSLDSFDRQFF. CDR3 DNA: TGTGCCAGCAGCTTAGACTCCTTCGACCGGCAGTTCTTC.

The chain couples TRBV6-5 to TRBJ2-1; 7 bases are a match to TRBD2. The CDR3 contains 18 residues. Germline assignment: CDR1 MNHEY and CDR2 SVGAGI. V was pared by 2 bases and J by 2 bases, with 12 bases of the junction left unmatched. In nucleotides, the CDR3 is TGTGCCAGCAGTTACCCCACCCTTTCCAGCGGGGCCTACAATGAGCAGTTCTTC. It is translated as CASSYPTLSSGAYNEQFF.

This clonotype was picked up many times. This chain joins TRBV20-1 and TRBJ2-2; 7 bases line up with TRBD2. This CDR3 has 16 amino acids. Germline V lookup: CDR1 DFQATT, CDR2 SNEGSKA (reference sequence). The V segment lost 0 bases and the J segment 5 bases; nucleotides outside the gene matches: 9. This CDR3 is CSARDLRGGLTGELFF. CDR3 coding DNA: TGCAGTGCTAGAGATCTTCGGGGAGGGCTGACCGGGGAGCTGTTTTTT.